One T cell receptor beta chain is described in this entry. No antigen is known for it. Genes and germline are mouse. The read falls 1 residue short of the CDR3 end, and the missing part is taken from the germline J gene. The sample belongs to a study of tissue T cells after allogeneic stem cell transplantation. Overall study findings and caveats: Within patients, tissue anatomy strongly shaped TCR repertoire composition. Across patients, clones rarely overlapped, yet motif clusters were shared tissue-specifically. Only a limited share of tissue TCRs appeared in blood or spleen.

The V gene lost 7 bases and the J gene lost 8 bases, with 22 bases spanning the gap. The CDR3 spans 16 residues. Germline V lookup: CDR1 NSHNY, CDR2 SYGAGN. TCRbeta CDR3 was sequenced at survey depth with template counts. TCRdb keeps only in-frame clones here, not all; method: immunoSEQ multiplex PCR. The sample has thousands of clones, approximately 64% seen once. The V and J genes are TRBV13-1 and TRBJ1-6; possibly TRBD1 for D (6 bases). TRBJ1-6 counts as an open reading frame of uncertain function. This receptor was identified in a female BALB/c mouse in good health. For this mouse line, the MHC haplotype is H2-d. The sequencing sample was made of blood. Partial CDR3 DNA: TGTGCCAGCGTCCAGGGGTGGGATATGGGGGATTCGCCCCTCTAC. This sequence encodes CASVQGWDMGDSPLY. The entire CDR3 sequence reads CASVQGWDMGDSPLYF.